This T cell receptor beta chain comes out of a study of blood T cell repertoires in COVID-19. About the research overall: Italy, Spain and the United States were the sources of the convalescent and acute COVID-19 samples. PBMCs, B-cell-depleted T cells, or T cells were the source of the cDNA or gDNA that made up the material.

Per the study methods: Estimated nucleated cell counts came from reference gene primer amplification. Assay: immunoSEQ multiplex PCR; the TCRdb copy retains only in-frame clones and omits some. V, J and clone size were drawn from that table, and D and trimming were deduced from the DNA. Of about 280,000 clones listed, around 85% are singletons. Cohorts were determined from participant-reported clinical history. The CDR3 length is 15 residues. The germline V gene has CDR1 SGHRS and CDR2 YFSETQ. With 4 bases removed from V and 4 bases from J, the gap between germline ends came to 15 bases. Input material: PBMCs or T cells enriched from blood (not recorded which). The clonotype originates from a woman aged 45-65 years who had recovered from COVID-19. This sequence joins TRBV5-1 and TRBJ1-5, with D tentatively TRBD1 (6 bases). CDR3 region: CASSLATGLNQPQHF. Written as DNA, the CDR3 is TGCGCCAGCAGCCTGGCCACAGGGCTGAATCAGCCCCAGCATTTT.